This T cell receptor beta chain was captured in a study of control samples from healthy donors and cancer patients. Germline loops: CDR1 SGHTA, CDR2 FQGTGA. Unmatched junction bases numbered 1, after V lost 2 bases and J lost 4 bases. The CDR3 is made up of 14 amino acids. Sequencing was performed with immunoSEQ multiplex PCR; in TCRdb, only in-frame clones are kept and a portion is missing. The table shows 110,000 to 150,000 clones, with approximately 91% occurring only once. This chain connects TRBV7-3 to TRBJ2-7; 11 bases match TRBD1. This receptor was taken from a man between 25 and 39 years old in good health. The sequenced sample consisted of blood. DNA of the CDR3: TGTGCCAGCAGCTTAGGACAGGGGGCTTACGAGCAGTACTTC. Its translation: CASSLGQGAYEQYF.